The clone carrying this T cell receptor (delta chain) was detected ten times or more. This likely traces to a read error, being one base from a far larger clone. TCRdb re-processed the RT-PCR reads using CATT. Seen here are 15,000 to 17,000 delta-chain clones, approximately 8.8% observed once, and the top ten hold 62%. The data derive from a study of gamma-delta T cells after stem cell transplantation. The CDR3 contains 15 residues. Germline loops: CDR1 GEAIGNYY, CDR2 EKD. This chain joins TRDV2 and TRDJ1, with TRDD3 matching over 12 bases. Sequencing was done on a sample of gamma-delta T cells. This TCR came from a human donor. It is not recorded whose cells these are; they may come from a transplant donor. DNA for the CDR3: TGTGCCTGTGACACCGTACTGGGGGATACCGGTAAACTCATCTTT. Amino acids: CACDTVLGDTGKLIF.